The 30 T cell receptor beta chains below all came from one sample that was sequenced in a study of cytomegalovirus exposure and HLA in healthy donors (dated 2017 in TCRdb). Library method: the immunoSEQ multiplex PCR assay. The multiplex PCR relied on a mix of 60 forward primers for TCR Vbeta segments and 13 reverse primers for TCR Jbeta segments. TCRdb re-hosts the immuneACCESS table, in-frame sequences only. Its copies lack some clones; in the studies checked, an unresolved V gene accounts for under half of them, and the cause for the rest is not known. Here the sample has 60,000 to 85,000 clones; under 80% occur a single time. The ten largest clones represent roughly 4.5% of the sample. Sequenced sample: PBMCs. These receptors were taken from a man in his sixties in good health and CMV-seropositive.

CDR3 protein: CASSLDSHHGQPQHF. For the CDR3, the DNA is TGTGCCAGCAGTTTGGACAGTCATCACGGTCAGCCCCAGCATTTT. The rearrangement links TRBV28 to TRBJ1-5; D is possibly TRBD1 (6 bases). Germline CDR1 and CDR2: MDHEN and SYDVKM. V shed 3 bases and J shed 6 bases, with 15 bases lying between them. The length of the CDR3 is 15 residues.

This chain uses TRBV7-6 with TRBJ2-7; possible D gene TRBD1, 5 bases. This CDR3 is 14 amino acids long. The germline V gene encodes CDR1 SGHVS and CDR2 FNYEAQ. Trimming took 3 bases from V and 4 from J, leaving 13 bases between them. The CDR3 reads CASSFQDSWYEQYF. CDR3 DNA sequence: TGTGCCAGCAGCTTCCAAGACAGCTGGTACGAGCAGTACTTC.

V is TRBV27 and J is TRBJ2-1; TRBD2 is a possible D gene (6 bases). The CDR3 is 13 residues long. Germline-derived CDR1 and CDR2 are MNHEY and SMNVEV (reference sequence). Trimming stripped 3 bases from V and 8 bases from J, with 11 bases between. The CDR3 nucleotides read TGTGCCAGCAGTTTGTCCGGGACTTATGAGCAGTTCTTC. Translated: CASSLSGTYEQFF.

DNA for the CDR3: TGTGCCAGCAGCGACGGACAGGTTTTGAACACTGAAGCTTTCTTT. Its translation is CASSDGQVLNTEAFF. The chain has TRBV21-1 and TRBJ1-1; TRBD1 is the table's D call and was not checked against the DNA. TRBV21-1 corresponds to a pseudogene. The CDR3 sequence is 15 residues long.

V usage is TRBV6-5 and J usage is TRBJ2-3; tentatively, D is TRBD1 (5 bases). Deletions cut 0 bases from V and 5 bases from J, with 15 bases between. The CDR3 totals 16 residues. The germline gives CDR1 MNHEY, CDR2 SVGAGI. DNA for the CDR3: TGTGCCAGCAGTTACTCGATGGGGCCAGGGTTAGATACGCAGTATTTT. Protein sequence: CASSYSMGPGLDTQYF.

This clone has a handful of counts. This chain links TRBV19 with TRBJ1-1; 8 bases match TRBD1. CDR3 size: 14 residues. Germline V CDR1 and CDR2: LNHDA, SQIVND (reference sequence). With V trimmed by 9 bases and J by 7 bases, 13 bases remained unmatched. The CDR3 is CASSGSGTGREAFF. DNA of the CDR3: TGTGCCAGCAGCGGATCCGGGACAGGCCGTGAAGCTTTCTTT.

The V call is TRBV5-1, the J call TRBJ1-2; D may be TRBD1 (6 bases). Germline V gene lookup returns CDR1 SGHRS and CDR2 YFSETQ. This CDR3 spans 15 amino acids. V dropped 4 bases and J dropped 4 bases, with 17 bases sitting between them. This CDR3 reads CASSLSGQTTYGYTF. The CDR3 DNA sequence: TGCGCCAGCAGCCTCTCCGGACAGACCACCTATGGCTACACCTTC.

This clone was observed a few times. The genes are TRBV29-1 and TRBJ1-2; maybe TRBD1 (5 bases). The germline V gene encodes CDR1 SQVTM and CDR2 ANQGSEA. This CDR3 region has 13 residues. V was clipped by 7 bases and J by 0 bases, with 12 bases between them. This CDR3 reads CSGGDSPNYGYTF. The DNA of the CDR3 is TGCAGCGGAGGGGACTCACCTAACTATGGCTACACCTTC. Full variable domain (missing parts from reference TRBV29-1 and TRBJ1-2): SAVISQKPSRDICQRGTSLTIQCQVDSQVTMMFWYRQQPGQSLTLIATANQGSEATYESGFVIDKFPISRPNLTFSTLTVSNMSPEDSSIYLCSGGDSPNYGYTFGSGTRLTVV.

This clone occurred a few times. The rearrangement joins TRBV2 to TRBJ1-2; 7 bases fit TRBD1. CDR3 size: 15 residues. The V gene end was trimmed by 3 bases and the J gene end by 0 bases; junction bases not matched to a gene: 4. Germline CDR1 reads SNHLY; CDR2 reads FYNNEI. DNA of the CDR3: TGTGCCAGCAGTGACTTGGACAGGCCTAACTATGGCTACACCTTC. It specifies CASSDLDRPNYGYTF.

This clone was recorded a few times. The chain uses TRBV5-4 and TRBJ2-7; weak D call: TRBD1 (6 bases). The CDR3 is 13 amino acids. The ends were cut back, 5 bases at V and 6 bases at J, with 15 bases in the middle. Germline V CDR1 and CDR2: SGHNT, YYREEE (reference sequence). CDR3 loop: CASSPSGAFEQYF. The CDR3 coding sequence is TGTGCCAGCAGTCCTTCAGGGGCTTTCGAGCAGTACTTC.

This chain joins TRBV19 and TRBJ2-1; a weak D match, TRBD1 (6 bases). The CDR3 has 14 amino acids. Germline V gene data show CDR1 as LNHDA and CDR2 as SQIVND (reference sequence). Trimming shortened V by 8 bases and J by 1 base, and 12 bases separated the two germline ends. This CDR3 is CASLPRGSYNEQFF. DNA for the CDR3: TGTGCCAGTCTACCCAGGGGTTCCTACAATGAGCAGTTCTTC.

The V gene is TRBV7-6, the J gene TRBJ1-4; D ambiguous. There are 16 residues in the CDR3. Looked up from germline, CDR1 is SGHVS and CDR2 is FNYEAQ. V was clipped by 4 bases and J by 0 bases, with 12 bases between them. CDR3 DNA sequence: TGTGCCAGCAGCTCCGGCGCGGGGACAACTAATGAAAAACTGTTTTTT. Protein product: CASSSGAGTTNEKLFF.

This rearrangement joins TRBV29-1 to TRBJ2-5; perhaps TRBD1 as D (5 bases). Germline values: CDR1 SQVTM, CDR2 ANQGSEA. This CDR3 is built from 14 residues. Between the trimmed V and J ends, which lost 7 bases and 1 base, there was a span of 16 bases. In DNA form, the CDR3 reads TGCAGCGCAATAGCCCCGACAGTCCAAGAGACCCAGTACTTC. It specifies CSAIAPTVQETQYF.

V is TRBV7-9 and J is TRBJ1-4, with TRBD1 as a possible D gene (5 bases). This CDR3 is built from 14 residues. V was cut by 2 bases and J by 8 bases, with 12 bases left in between. Germline lookup yields CDR1 SEHNR and CDR2 FQNEAQ (reference sequence). CDR3 sequence reads: CASSLRTIDEKLFF. The CDR3 DNA sequence: TGTGCCAGCAGCTTAAGGACAATAGACGAAAAACTGTTTTTT.

CDR3 amino acids: CASSPSPQETQYF. CDR3 in DNA: TGTGCCAGCAGCCCCTCCCCCCAAGAGACCCAGTACTTC. The rearrangement links TRBV7-3 to TRBJ2-5; D is undetermined. V lost 5 bases, J lost 1 base, and 8 bases lay in between. Germline V lookup: CDR1 SGHTA, CDR2 FQGTGA. The CDR3 has 13 amino acids.

J is TRBJ1-2 and V is TRBV2; D is unresolved. V was cut by 8 bases and J by 0 bases, with 7 bases left in between. Germline V gene data show CDR1 as SNHLY and CDR2 as FYNNEI. CDR3 length equals 12 residues. CDR3 protein: CASPGPNYGYTF. The CDR3 coding sequence is TGTGCCAGCCCAGGCCCTAACTATGGCTACACCTTC.

J is TRBJ1-2 and V is TRBV4-1, with a tentative D call TRBD1 (5 bases). The CDR3 length is 15 residues. V lost 4 bases, J lost 7 bases, and 19 bases lay in between. CDR1 is MGHRA and CDR2 is YSYEKL in the germline V gene. In DNA form, the CDR3 reads TGCGCCAGCAGCCGCCTCCAGGGAGGGGAGGCTGGCTACACCTTC. Translated: CASSRLQGGEAGYTF.

J is TRBJ2-7 and V is TRBV2; TRBD1 matches at 9 bases. The V gene's germline CDR1 is SNHLY and CDR2 FYNNEI. The CDR3 spans 14 residues. After removal of 2 bases from V and 3 bases from J, the junction contained 2 bases not matched to a gene. The DNA for the CDR3 is TGTGCCAGCAGTGAACGGACAGGGGTCTACGAGCAGTACTTC. Protein sequence: CASSERTGVYEQYF.

V and J are TRBV10-3 and TRBJ2-1, with a possible D match to TRBD1 (6 bases). Trimming left V 6 bases short and J 3 bases short, with 9 bases between. Germline CDR1 ENHRY, CDR2 SYGVKD. This CDR3 has 13 amino acids. The CDR3 protein is CAIRTGDYNEQFF. In DNA form, the CDR3 reads TGTGCCATCAGGACAGGAGACTACAATGAGCAGTTCTTC.

This chain links TRBV11-2 with TRBJ2-3, with 8 positions matching TRBD2. J gave up 1 base and V 3 bases, and 9 bases lay outside the gene matches. Germline assignment: CDR1 SGHAT and CDR2 FQNNGV. The CDR3 is 17 residues long. The DNA for the CDR3 is TGTGCCAGCAGCTTCCCCGGGAGGGCACGGGGCACAGATACGCAGTATTTT. Its translation: CASSFPGRARGTDTQYF. The full variable domain, its missing parts supplied by reference TRBV11-2 and TRBJ2-3, is EAGVAQSPRYKIIEKRQSVAFWCNPISGHATLYWYQQILGQGPKLLIQFQNNGVVDDSQLPKDRFSAERLKGVDSTLKIQPAKLEDSAVYLCASSFPGRARGTDTQYFGPGTRLTVL.

The chain has TRBV4-3 and TRBJ2-1; the D gene is possibly TRBD2 (6 bases). The CDR3 covers 15 residues. Germline V CDR1 and CDR2: LGHNA, YSLEER. V shed 1 base and J shed 5 bases, with 12 bases lying between them. The CDR3 nucleotides are TGCGCCAGCAGCCAAGGTCCGGGAGTGAACAATGAGCAGTTCTTC. Translation: CASSQGPGVNNEQFF.

This clone came up once. The chain recombines TRBV27 with TRBJ2-1, with a possible D match to TRBD1 (6 bases). Trimming took off 3 bases at V and 3 bases at J, with 9 bases between the two ends. This CDR3 is 14 amino acids long. Per the germline V gene, CDR1 is MNHEY and CDR2 is SMNVEV (reference sequence). This CDR3 is CASSFGDNYNEQFF. The DNA of the CDR3 is TGTGCCAGCAGTTTTGGGGACAACTACAATGAGCAGTTCTTC.

V and J are TRBV28 and TRBJ2-5; D unclear. The CDR3 consists of 11 residues. Germline V gene lookup returns CDR1 MDHEN and CDR2 SYDVKM. V was cut by 3 bases and J by 5 bases, with 4 bases left in between. CDR3 residues: CASSLSETQYF. The CDR3 DNA reads TGTGCCAGCAGTTTGTCGGAGACCCAGTACTTC.

V and J are TRBV4-1 and TRBJ2-7; TRBD2 agrees at 7 bases. CDR3 length: 15 residues. V was pared by 4 bases and J by 2 bases, with 8 bases of the junction left unmatched. In germline, CDR1 is MGHRA, CDR2 YSYEKL. CDR3 in DNA: TGCGCCAGCAGCCCCTTAGCGGGCCGTCCCTACGAGCAGTACTTC. Amino acid sequence: CASSPLAGRPYEQYF.

This clone appeared once. The chain recombines TRBV6-1 with TRBJ1-4, with TRBD1 identical over 10 bases. Trimming cost V 6 bases and J 7 bases; bases outside gene matches: 5. The CDR3 has 14 residues. Per the germline V gene, CDR1 is MNHNS and CDR2 is SASEGT. The CDR3 region has the DNA TGTGCCAGCAGGTCGACAGGGGGCGGTGAAAAACTGTTTTTT. Residues: CASRSTGGGEKLFF.

The chain couples TRBV28 to TRBJ1-2; TRBD1 matches 7 bases. Germline V gene sequence: CDR1 MDHEN, CDR2 SYDVKM. The J segment lost 8 bases and the V segment lost 5 bases, leaving 11 bases of the junction unmatched. CDR3 length: 14 amino acids. CDR3 DNA: TGTGCCAGCAGTCTCCCCGGGACAGTAGACGGCTACACCTTC. This gives the protein CASSLPGTVDGYTF.

This clone was seen only a few times. In DNA, the CDR3 is TGTGCCACTGAGGAGGGACGGGTGAACACTGAAGCTTTCTTT. Translation: CATEEGRVNTEAFF. The chain is built from TRBV5-4 and TRBJ1-1; the D gene is possibly TRBD1 (5 bases). Looked up from germline, CDR1 is SGHNT and CDR2 is YYREEE (reference sequence). Trimming shortened V by 9 bases and J by 0 bases, and 15 bases separated the two germline ends. This CDR3 comprises 14 residues.

V and J are TRBV6-1 and TRBJ2-2; D not certain. CDR1 is MNHNS and CDR2 is SASEGT in the germline V gene. V was cut by 3 bases and J by 1 base, with 15 bases left in between. The CDR3 extends over 17 amino acids. CDR3: CASSDPLGQQNTGELFF. DNA for the CDR3: TGTGCCAGCAGTGATCCTTTGGGCCAGCAGAACACCGGGGAGCTGTTTTTT.

This clone was seen once. The CDR3 nucleotides read TGTGCCACCCAGGCAGGGATAGTAGCTGGAAACACCATATATTTT. It translates to CATQAGIVAGNTIYF. V and J are TRBV6-5 and TRBJ1-3, with a tentative D call TRBD1 (5 bases). This CDR3 spans 15 amino acids. CDR1 and CDR2 from the germline V gene are MNHEY and SVGAGI. With 10 bases removed from V and 2 bases from J, the gap between germline ends came to 18 bases.

This sequence joins TRBV5-6 and TRBJ2-1, with D possibly TRBD1 on 5 matching bases. The CDR3 totals 14 residues. The germline V gene encodes CDR1 SGHDT and CDR2 YYEEEE. V lost 0 bases, J lost 7 bases, and 11 bases lay in between. Here the CDR3 DNA reads TGTGCCAGCAGCTTGGAGACAGTGGTTAATGAGCAGTTCTTC. The encoded protein is CASSLETVVNEQFF.